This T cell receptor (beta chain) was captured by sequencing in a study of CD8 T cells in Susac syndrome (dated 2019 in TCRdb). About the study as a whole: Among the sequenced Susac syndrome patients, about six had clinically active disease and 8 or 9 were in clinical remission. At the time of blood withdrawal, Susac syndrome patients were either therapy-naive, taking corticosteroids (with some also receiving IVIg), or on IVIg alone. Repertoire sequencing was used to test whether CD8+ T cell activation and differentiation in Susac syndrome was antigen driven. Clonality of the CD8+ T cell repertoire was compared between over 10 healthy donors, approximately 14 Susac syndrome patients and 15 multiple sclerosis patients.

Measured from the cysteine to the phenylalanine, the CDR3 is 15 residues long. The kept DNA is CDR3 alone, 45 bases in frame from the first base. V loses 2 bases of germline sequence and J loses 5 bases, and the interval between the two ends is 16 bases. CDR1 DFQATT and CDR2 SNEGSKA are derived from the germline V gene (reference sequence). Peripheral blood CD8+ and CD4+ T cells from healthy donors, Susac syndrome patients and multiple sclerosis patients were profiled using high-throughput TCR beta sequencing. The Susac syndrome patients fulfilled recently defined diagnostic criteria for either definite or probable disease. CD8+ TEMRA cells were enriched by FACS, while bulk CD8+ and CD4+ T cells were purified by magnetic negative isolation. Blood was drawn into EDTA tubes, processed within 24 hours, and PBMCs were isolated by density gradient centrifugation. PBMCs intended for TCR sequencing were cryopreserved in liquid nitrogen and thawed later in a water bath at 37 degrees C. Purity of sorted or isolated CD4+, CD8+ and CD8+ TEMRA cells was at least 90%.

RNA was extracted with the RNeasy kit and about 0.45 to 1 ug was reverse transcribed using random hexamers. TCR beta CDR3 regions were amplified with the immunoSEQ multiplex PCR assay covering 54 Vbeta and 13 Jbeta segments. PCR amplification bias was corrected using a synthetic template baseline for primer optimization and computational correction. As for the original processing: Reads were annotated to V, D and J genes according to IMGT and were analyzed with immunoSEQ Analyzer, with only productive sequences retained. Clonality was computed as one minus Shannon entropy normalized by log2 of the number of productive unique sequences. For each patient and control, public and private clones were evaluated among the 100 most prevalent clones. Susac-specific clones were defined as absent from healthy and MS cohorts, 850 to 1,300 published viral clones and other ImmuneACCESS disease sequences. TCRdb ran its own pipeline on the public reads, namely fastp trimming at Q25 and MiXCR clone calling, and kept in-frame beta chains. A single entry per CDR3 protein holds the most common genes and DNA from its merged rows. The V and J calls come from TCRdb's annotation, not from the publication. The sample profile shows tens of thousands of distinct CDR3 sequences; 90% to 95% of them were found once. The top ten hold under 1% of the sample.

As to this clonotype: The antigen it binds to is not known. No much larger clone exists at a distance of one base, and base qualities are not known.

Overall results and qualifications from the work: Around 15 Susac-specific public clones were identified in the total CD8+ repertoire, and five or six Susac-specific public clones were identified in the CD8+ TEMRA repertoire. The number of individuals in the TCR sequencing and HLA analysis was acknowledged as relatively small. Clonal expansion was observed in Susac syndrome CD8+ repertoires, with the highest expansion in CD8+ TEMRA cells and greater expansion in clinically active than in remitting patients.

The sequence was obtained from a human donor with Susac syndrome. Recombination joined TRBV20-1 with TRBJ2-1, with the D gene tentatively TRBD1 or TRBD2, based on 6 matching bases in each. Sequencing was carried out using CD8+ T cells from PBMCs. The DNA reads TGCAGTGCTAGAATGACGGGGGCCCTAGACAATGAGCAGTTCTTC. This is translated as CSARMTGALDNEQFF.